The 8 T cell receptor beta chains below were found in one sample sequenced in a study of graft-versus-host responses after intestinal transplantation. The method was immunoSEQ multiplex PCR; TCRdb's version includes in-frame clones alone and lacks a portion of them. Counted here are 100,000 to 140,000 clones, about 91% occurring once; the ten biggest clones make up 0.6% to 0.8%. Antigens of these TCRs are unknown. The sequenced sample was unstimulated CD4+ T cells sorted from spleen or lymph node cells, obtained before transplant. The receptors come from a human donor who was the organ donor for an intestinal transplant.

This chain uses TRBV28 with TRBJ1-2; tentatively, D is TRBD1 (6 bases). Germline V gene sequence: CDR1 MDHEN, CDR2 SYDVKM. The ends were cut back, 10 bases at V and 2 bases at J, with 17 bases in the middle. The CDR3 has 14 residues. DNA for the CDR3: TGTGCCACCTCAACCGGGGGGCTGAACTATGGCTACACCTTC. This encodes CATSTGGLNYGYTF.

V usage is TRBV5-1 and J usage is TRBJ2-5; TRBD2 is a possible D gene (6 bases). The CDR3 covers 15 residues. V was pared by 2 bases and J by 2 bases, with 13 bases between. Germline V lookup: CDR1 SGHRS, CDR2 YFSETQ. CDR3 in DNA: TGCGCCAGCAGCTTCCGCGGGAACAGTCAAGAGACCCAGTACTTC. Translating it yields CASSFRGNSQETQYF.

Here the CDR3 reads CASRGQGVHNYGYTF. In DNA, the CDR3 is TGCGCCAGCAGGGGACAGGGGGTTCATAACTATGGCTACACCTTC. The chain links TRBV10-2 to TRBJ1-2; 11 bases fit TRBD1. Germline CDR1 is WSHSY and CDR2 is SAAADI. V was pared by 6 bases and J by 1 base, with 4 bases of the junction left unmatched. The CDR3 covers 15 residues.

The chain is built from TRBV5-4 and TRBJ2-3, with TRBD2 matching over 7 bases. The trim removed 4 bases at V and 0 bases at J, leaving 5 bases unmatched. The CDR3 is made up of 15 amino acids. Germline lookup yields CDR1 SGHNT and CDR2 YYREEE (reference sequence). The CDR3 bases are TGTGCCAGCAGCAATGGACTAGGGAGCACAGATACGCAGTATTTT. Its protein is CASSNGLGSTDTQYF.

The chain employs TRBV6-5 and TRBJ2-2; D may be TRBD1 (6 bases). This CDR3 region has 13 residues. Trimming stripped 6 bases from V and 8 bases from J, with 13 bases between. Per germline, CDR1 MNHEY and CDR2 SVGAGI. The DNA of the CDR3 is TGTGCCAGCAGACAGGACAGTCCTGGGGAGCTGTTTTTT. Translating gives CASRQDSPGELFF.

A note on this clone: This specimen includes other DNA sequences encoding the same CDR3. The chain recombines TRBV28 with TRBJ1-2; D is undetermined. The CDR3 covers 12 residues. V lost 3 bases to trimming and J lost 4 bases, with 6 bases between them. CDR1 is MDHEN, CDR2 SYDVKM, per germline. In nucleotides, the CDR3 is TGTGCCAGCAGTTTGGTAGGCTATGGCTACACCTTC. This gives the protein CASSLVGYGYTF.

The chain joins TRBV2 to TRBJ1-5, with D possibly being TRBD1 (6 bases). CDR1 is SNHLY and CDR2 is FYNNEI in the germline V gene. The CDR3 extends over 15 amino acids. With 1 base removed from V and 0 bases from J, the gap between germline ends came to 7 bases. CDR3 loop: CASSEEGGSNQPQHF. The CDR3 DNA reads as TGTGCCAGCAGTGAAGAAGGGGGTAGCAATCAGCCCCAGCATTTT. Drawing the rest from reference TRBV2 and TRBJ1-5, the complete variable domain is EPEVTQTPSHQVTQMGQEVILRCVPISNHLYFYWYRQILGQKVEFLVSFYNNEISEKSEIFDDQFSVERPDGSNFTLKIRSTKLEDSAMYFCASSEEGGSNQPQHFGDGTRLSIL.

Notes on this clone: Possible read error: a much larger clone is one base away. Other DNA sequences within the sample encode an identical CDR3. The chain joins TRBV9 to TRBJ1-3; tentative D call: TRBD1 (6 bases). The length of the CDR3 is 17 residues. Germline CDR1 reads SGDLS; CDR2 reads YYNGEE. The CDR3, as DNA: TGTGCCAGTAGCGTAGCTTGGACAGCAGTCTCTGGAAACACCATATATTTT. Protein: CASSVAWTAVSGNTIYF. Combining the CDR3 with reference TRBV9 and TRBJ1-3 gives the whole variable domain DSGVTQTPKHLITATGQRVTLRCSPRSGDLSVYWYQQSLDQGLQFLIQYYNGEERAKGNILERFSAQQFPDLHSELNLSSLELGDSALYFCASSVAWTAVSGNTIYFGEGSWLTVV.